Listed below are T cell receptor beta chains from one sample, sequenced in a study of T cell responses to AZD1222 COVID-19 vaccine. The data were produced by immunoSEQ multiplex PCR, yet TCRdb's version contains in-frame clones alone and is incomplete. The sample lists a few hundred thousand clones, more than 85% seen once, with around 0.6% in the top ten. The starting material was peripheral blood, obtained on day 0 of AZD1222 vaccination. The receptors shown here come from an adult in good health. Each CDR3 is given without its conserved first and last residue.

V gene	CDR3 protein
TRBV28	ASSGSLPSEQY
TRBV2	ASSVMTEQETQY
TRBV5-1	ASSLAGWTSNEKLF
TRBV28	ASSHRDFYSNQPQH
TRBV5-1	ASSPGYYEQY
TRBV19	ASTSGISNQPQH
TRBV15	ATGPQPTNEKLF
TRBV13	ASSLGRQETQY
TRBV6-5	ASSYSSGRRETQY
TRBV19	VSRGLGTGELF
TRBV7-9	ASSRDRGGEKLF
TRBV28	ASSFRTANEQF
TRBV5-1	ASSFVNSYEQY
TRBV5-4	ASSLELAGVEKLF
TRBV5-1	ASSSGLSGVSTDTQY
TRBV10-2	ASSERATGPTEAF
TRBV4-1	ASSRATGKSQPQH
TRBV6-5	ASSYGRASTDTQY
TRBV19	ASSAGDAEAF
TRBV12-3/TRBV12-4	ASSQGALKD
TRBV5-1	ASSTGTTYGYT
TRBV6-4	ASSESGTGGQPQH